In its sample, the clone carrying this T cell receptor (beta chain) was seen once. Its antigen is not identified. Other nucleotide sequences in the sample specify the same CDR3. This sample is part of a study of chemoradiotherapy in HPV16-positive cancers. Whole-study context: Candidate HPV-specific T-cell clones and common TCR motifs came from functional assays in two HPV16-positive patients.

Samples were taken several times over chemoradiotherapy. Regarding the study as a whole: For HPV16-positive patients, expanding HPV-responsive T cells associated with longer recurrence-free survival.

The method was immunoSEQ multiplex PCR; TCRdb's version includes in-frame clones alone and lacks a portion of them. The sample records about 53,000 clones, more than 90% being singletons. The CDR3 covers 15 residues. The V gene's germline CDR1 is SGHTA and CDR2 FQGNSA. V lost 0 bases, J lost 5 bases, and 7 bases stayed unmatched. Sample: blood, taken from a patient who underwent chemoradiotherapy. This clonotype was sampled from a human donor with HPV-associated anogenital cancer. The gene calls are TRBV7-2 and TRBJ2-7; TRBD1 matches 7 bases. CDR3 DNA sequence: TGTGCCAGCAGCTTAGCGTCCCGGGACAGCGACGAGCAGTACTTC. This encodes CASSLASRDSDEQYF.